This record covers a single T cell receptor (beta chain). What it binds is not known. The entry originates in a study of T cell repertoires in cytomegalovirus infection. About the research overall: Matching HLA type, along with CMV infection, was indicated by public TCR beta signatures.

TCRdb re-called the reads with MiXCR, one entry per CDR3 protein. The data show about 460,000 distinct CDR3 sequences, with about 10% seen just once and 10% to 13% held by the top ten. Notes on the study in general: Dominant in the ex vivo response were TCR beta clonotypes restricted by HLA-C and specific for CMV. Carriers of CMV plus the relevant HLA were identified by cumulative public TCR beta family frequency.

The CDR3 is made up of 12 amino acids. Per the germline V gene, CDR1 is SQVTM and CDR2 is ANQGSEA. V lost 8 bases, J lost 7 bases, and 5 bases stayed unmatched. This sequence was found in a human donor in good health (CMV status not recorded). Some clones in this sample may be carry-over from other donors' samples. Specimen: PBMCs. The chain has TRBV29-1 and TRBJ2-1; the match to TRBD2 covers 10 bases. CDR3 sequence: CSSLAGANEQFF. CDR3 nucleotides: TGCAGCTCGCTAGCGGGAGCTAATGAGCAGTTCTTC.